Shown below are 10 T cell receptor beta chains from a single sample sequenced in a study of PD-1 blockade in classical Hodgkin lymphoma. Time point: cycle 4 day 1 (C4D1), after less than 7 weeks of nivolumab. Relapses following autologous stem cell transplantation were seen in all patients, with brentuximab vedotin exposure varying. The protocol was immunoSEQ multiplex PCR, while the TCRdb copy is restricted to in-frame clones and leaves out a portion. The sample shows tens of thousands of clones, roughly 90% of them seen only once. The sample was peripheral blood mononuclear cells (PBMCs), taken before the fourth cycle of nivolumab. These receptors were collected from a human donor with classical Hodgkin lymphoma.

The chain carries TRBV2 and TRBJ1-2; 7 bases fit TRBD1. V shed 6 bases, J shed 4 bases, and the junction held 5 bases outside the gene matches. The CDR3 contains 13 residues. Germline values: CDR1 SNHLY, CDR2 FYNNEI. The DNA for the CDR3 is TGTGCCAGCAGGTTCGGGACAGCCTATGGCTACACCTTC. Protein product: CASRFGTAYGYTF.

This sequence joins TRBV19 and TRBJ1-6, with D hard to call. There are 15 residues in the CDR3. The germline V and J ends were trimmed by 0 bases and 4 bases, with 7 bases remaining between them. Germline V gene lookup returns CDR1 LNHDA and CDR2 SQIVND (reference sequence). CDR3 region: CASSIDRQYNSPLHF. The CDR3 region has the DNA TGTGCCAGTAGTATAGATCGGCAGTATAATTCACCCCTCCACTTT.

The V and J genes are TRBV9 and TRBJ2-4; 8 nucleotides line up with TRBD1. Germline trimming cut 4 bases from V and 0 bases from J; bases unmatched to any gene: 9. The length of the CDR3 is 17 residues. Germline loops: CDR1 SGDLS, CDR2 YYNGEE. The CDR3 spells CASSFGTGELAKNIQYF. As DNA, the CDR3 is TGTGCCAGCAGCTTTGGGACAGGAGAGCTAGCCAAAAACATTCAGTACTTC.

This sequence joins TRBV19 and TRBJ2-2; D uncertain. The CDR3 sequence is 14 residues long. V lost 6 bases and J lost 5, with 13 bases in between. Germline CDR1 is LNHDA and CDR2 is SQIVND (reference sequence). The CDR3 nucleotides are TGTGCCAGTAGATTCAGCCCCCAAACCGGGGAGCTGTTTTTT. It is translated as CASRFSPQTGELFF.

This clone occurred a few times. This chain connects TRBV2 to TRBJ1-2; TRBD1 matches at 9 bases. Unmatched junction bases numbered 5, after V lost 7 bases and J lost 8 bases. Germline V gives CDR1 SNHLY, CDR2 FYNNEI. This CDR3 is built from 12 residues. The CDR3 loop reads CASITTGGGYTF. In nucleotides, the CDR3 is TGTGCCAGCATCACGACAGGGGGAGGCTACACCTTC.

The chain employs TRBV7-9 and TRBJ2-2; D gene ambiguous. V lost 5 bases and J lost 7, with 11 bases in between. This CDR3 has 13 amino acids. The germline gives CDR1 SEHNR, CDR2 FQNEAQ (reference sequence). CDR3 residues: CASSLIHDGELFF. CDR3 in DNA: TGTGCCAGCAGCCTGATCCATGACGGGGAGCTGTTTTTT.

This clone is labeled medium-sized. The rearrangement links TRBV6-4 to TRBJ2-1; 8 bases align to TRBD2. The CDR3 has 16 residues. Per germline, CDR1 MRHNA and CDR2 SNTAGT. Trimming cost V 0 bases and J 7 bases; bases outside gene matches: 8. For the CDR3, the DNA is TGTGCCAGCAGTGACTCAGCAGCGGGAGATTGGAATGAGCAGTTCTTC. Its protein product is CASSDSAAGDWNEQFF.

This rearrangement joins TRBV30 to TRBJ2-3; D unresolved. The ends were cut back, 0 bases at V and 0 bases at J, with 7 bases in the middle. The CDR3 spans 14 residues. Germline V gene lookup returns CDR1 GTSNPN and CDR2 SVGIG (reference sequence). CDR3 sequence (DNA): TGTGCCTGGAGTGTCGACGGAAGCACAGATACGCAGTATTTT. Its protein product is CAWSVDGSTDTQYF.

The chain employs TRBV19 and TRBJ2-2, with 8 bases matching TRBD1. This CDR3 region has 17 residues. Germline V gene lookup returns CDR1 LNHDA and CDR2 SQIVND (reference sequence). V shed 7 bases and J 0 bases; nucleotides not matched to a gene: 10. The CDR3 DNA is TGTGCCAGTAAGGGTTTCAGGGGGCATACGAACACCGGGGAGCTGTTTTTT. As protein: CASKGFRGHTNTGELFF.

The CDR3 nucleotides read TGTGCCAGCAGCGTACAGTCTCACAATGAGCAGTTCTTC. Translated: CASSVQSHNEQFF. This sequence joins TRBV9 and TRBJ2-1; no clear D gene. The germline CDR1 and CDR2 sequences are SGDLS and YYNGEE. V lost 1 base, J lost 5 bases, and 7 bases lay in between. The CDR3 length is 13 residues.